The present T cell receptor (beta chain) was sequenced within a study of blood T cell repertoires in COVID-19. The overall study: The samples span acute and convalescent COVID-19 from the United States, Italy and Spain.

In the study's own analysis: Estimation of nucleated cell counts was performed using reference gene primer amplification. Produced via immunoSEQ multiplex PCR; TCRdb's table is partial and in-frame only. V and J calls and clone size are copied from that table; D and trimming were computed from the DNA. This table holds 350,000 to 500,000 clones, 88% found once. This CDR3 comprises 16 residues. Germline lookup yields CDR1 MDHEN and CDR2 SYDVKM. Trimming pared 4 bases from V and 8 bases from J, leaving 23 bases between. Allocation to cohorts depended on clinical history reported by the participants. The rearrangement uses TRBV28 and TRBJ1-2; TRBD1 is a possible D gene (5 bases). This sequence originates from a woman between 18 and 30 years old who had been exposed to COVID-19. Sequencing input: PBMCs or T cells enriched from blood (not recorded which). This CDR3 is CASSSVRPTDHRGYTF. The CDR3 DNA reads TGTGCCAGCAGTTCGGTCAGGCCGACAGACCATCGAGGCTACACCTTC.